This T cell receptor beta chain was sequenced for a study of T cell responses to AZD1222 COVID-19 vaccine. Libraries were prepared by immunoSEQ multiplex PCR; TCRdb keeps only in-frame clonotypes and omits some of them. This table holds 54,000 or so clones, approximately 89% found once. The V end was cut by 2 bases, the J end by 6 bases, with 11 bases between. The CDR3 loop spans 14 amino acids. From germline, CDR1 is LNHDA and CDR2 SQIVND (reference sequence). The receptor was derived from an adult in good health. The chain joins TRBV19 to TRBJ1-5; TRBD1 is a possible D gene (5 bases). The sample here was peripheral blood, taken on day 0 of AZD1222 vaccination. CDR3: CASSINSRGQPQHF. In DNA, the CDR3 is TGTGCCAGTAGTATAAATTCTAGGGGTCAGCCCCAGCATTTT.